The 28 T cell receptor beta chains below were found in one sample sequenced in a study of T cell responses to AZD1222 COVID-19 vaccine. Repertoires were generated with immunoSEQ multiplex PCR, while TCRdb's copy carries only in-frame clones and drops some. Found here are tens of thousands of clones, around 80% of them singletons; the top ten hold 20%. Sequences were derived from peripheral blood, sampled on day 0 of AZD1222 vaccination. These receptors were taken from an adult in good health.

The genes are TRBV2 and TRBJ1-5; D not resolved. Germline-derived CDR1 and CDR2 are SNHLY and FYNNEI. Trimming stripped 2 bases from V and 5 bases from J, with 13 bases between. This CDR3 has 15 residues. The CDR3 nucleotides read TGTGCCAGCAGTGAACTCCAACCAGGCGATCAGCCCCAGCATTTT. It translates to CASSELQPGDQPQHF.

In its sample, this clone was seen a few times. V and J are TRBV7-3 and TRBJ2-6, with TRBD1 as a possible D gene (6 bases). Germline V gene data show CDR1 as SGHTA and CDR2 as FQGTGA. The germline V and J ends were trimmed by 5 bases and 0 bases, with 17 bases remaining between them. CDR3 length: 18 amino acids. In DNA form, the CDR3 reads TGTGCCAGCAGCCCCAGACAGGCTCAATTCTCTGGGGCCAACGTCCTGACTTTC. Encoded protein: CASSPRQAQFSGANVLTF.

This clone was seen a single time. The rearrangement links TRBV4-3 to TRBJ2-2; D gene uncertain. The CDR3 length is 17 residues. Between the trimmed V and J ends, which lost 4 bases and 1 base, there was a span of 16 bases. Per the germline V gene, CDR1 is LGHNA and CDR2 is YSLEER. The CDR3 sequence: CASSLQGIFLNTGELFF. CDR3 nucleotides: TGCGCCAGCAGCCTACAAGGGATCTTCCTGAACACCGGGGAGCTGTTTTTT.

The CDR3 spells CASSVVPAGAYNEQFF. The DNA of the CDR3 is TGTGCCAGCAGCGTAGTGCCAGCGGGAGCCTACAATGAGCAGTTCTTC. The chain joins TRBV9 to TRBJ2-1, with 8 bases matching TRBD2. V lost 0 bases and J lost 2; bases outside the gene matches: 4. The germline gives CDR1 SGDLS, CDR2 YYNGEE. This CDR3 has 16 amino acids.

This chain uses TRBV6-1 with TRBJ2-1; a weak D match, TRBD1 (5 bases). Between the trimmed V and J ends, which lost 3 bases and 4 bases, there was a span of 13 bases. The germline gives CDR1 MNHNS, CDR2 SASEGT. This CDR3 has 15 residues. The CDR3 here is CASSDLDTRYNEQFF. In DNA, the CDR3 is TGTGCCAGCAGTGATTTGGACACCCGATACAATGAGCAGTTCTTC.

The rearrangement uses TRBV5-4 and TRBJ2-7; 11 nucleotides line up with TRBD2. V was pared by 4 bases and J by 5 bases, with 8 bases of the junction left unmatched. The CDR3 extends over 15 amino acids. The germline V gene has CDR1 SGHNT and CDR2 YYREEE (reference sequence). The CDR3: CASSDSGRALDEQYV. CDR3 nucleotides: TGTGCCAGCAGCGATAGCGGGAGGGCCCTAGACGAGCAGTACGTC.

CDR3 in amino acids: CASSFFPGQVVSGNTIYF. CDR3 nucleotides: TGTGCCAGCAGCTTTTTTCCGGGACAAGTGGTCTCTGGAAACACCATATATTTT. This sequence joins TRBV7-2 and TRBJ1-3; possible D gene TRBD1, 6 bases. Germline V gene sequence: CDR1 SGHTA, CDR2 FQGNSA. Trimming shortened V by 3 bases and J by 0 bases, and 18 bases separated the two germline ends. The CDR3 runs to 18 residues.

The chain recombines TRBV28 with TRBJ2-5; D not resolved. V was pared by 3 bases and J by 2 bases, with 7 bases between. The V gene's germline CDR1 is MDHEN and CDR2 SYDVKM. The CDR3 sequence is 13 residues long. CDR3 nucleotide sequence: TGTGCCAGCAGTTTCACTTATCAAGAGACCCAGTACTTC. Translated, it gives CASSFTYQETQYF.

The chain joins TRBV10-3 to TRBJ1-3, with D maybe TRBD1 (5 bases). In germline, CDR1 is ENHRY, CDR2 SYGVKD. Trimming took 2 bases from V and 2 from J, leaving 7 bases between them. The CDR3 has 14 amino acids. CDR3 protein: CAISELTAGNTIYF. CDR3 nucleotide sequence: TGTGCCATCAGTGAGCTGACAGCTGGAAACACCATATATTTT.

The genes are TRBV7-9 and TRBJ2-7, with D perhaps given as TRBD1 or TRBD2 (6 bases each). Germline V gives CDR1 SEHNR, CDR2 FQNEAQ (reference sequence). This CDR3 comprises 12 residues. The CDR3 nucleotides are TGTGCCAGCAACTTAGGGGGGAACGAGCAGTACGTC. Amino acids: CASNLGGNEQYV.

This sequence joins TRBV19 and TRBJ1-1, with 7 bases fitting TRBD1. Germline V CDR1 and CDR2: LNHDA, SQIVND (reference sequence). With 6 bases clipped from V and 10 bases from J, the junction kept 14 bases outside the gene matches. The CDR3 length is 14 residues. The DNA of the CDR3 is TGTGCCAGTAGGCCCGGGACAGCAGCGGATGGAGCTTTCTTT. Translating gives CASRPGTAADGAFF.

This sequence joins TRBV19 and TRBJ2-5, with D unclear. Trimming cost V 6 bases and J 5 bases, with 16 bases left between them. The CDR3 covers 14 residues. Germline lookup yields CDR1 LNHDA and CDR2 SQIVND (reference sequence). CDR3 in DNA: TGTGCCAGTAGCCGTTTCCCATCAACGGAGACCCAGTACTTC. This sequence encodes CASSRFPSTETQYF.

The chain couples TRBV21-1 to TRBJ2-6; the D call in the table, TRBD1, was not verified against the DNA. TRBV21-1 is marked as a pseudogene. This CDR3 has 17 amino acids. The CDR3 sequence is CASSKVTGISGANVLTF. The CDR3 DNA reads as TGTGCCAGCAGCAAAGTAACAGGGATCTCTGGGGCCAACGTCCTGACTTTC.

This clone occurred a few times. The rearrangement joins TRBV18 to TRBJ1-1; 8 nucleotides line up with TRBD1. Trimming took 0 bases from V and 5 from J; bases not matched to a gene: 14. The CDR3 consists of 18 residues. CDR1 is KGHSH, CDR2 LQKENI, per germline. CDR3 coding DNA: TGTGCCAGCTCACCACCGGGCAGGGGGCGCCGTCCGGGGACTGAAGCTTTCTTT. This translates into CASSPPGRGRRPGTEAFF.

This chain links TRBV18 with TRBJ1-5, with a possible D match to TRBD1 (5 bases). Between the trimmed V and J ends, which lost 6 bases and 0 bases, there was a span of 15 bases. The CDR3 consists of 16 residues. CDR1 and CDR2 from the germline V gene are KGHSH and LQKENI. The CDR3 protein is CASSPAGGSSNQPQHF. The CDR3 DNA is TGTGCCAGCTCTCCAGCGGGGGGATCTAGCAATCAGCCCCAGCATTTT. Full variable domain (missing parts from reference TRBV18 and TRBJ1-5): NAGVMQNPRHLVRRRGQEARLRCSPMKGHSHVYWYRQLPEEGLKFMVYLQKENIIDESGMPKERFSAEFPKEGPSILRIQQVVRGDSAAYFCASSPAGGSSNQPQHFGDGTRLSIL.

The rearrangement joins TRBV11-2 to TRBJ1-2; the match to TRBD1 covers 8 bases. V gave up 4 bases and J gave up 7 bases; unmatched junction bases: 17. Germline CDR1 is SGHAT and CDR2 is FQNNGV. The CDR3 covers 17 residues. DNA of the CDR3: TGTGCCAGCAGCTCTACAAGCGACAGGGGCGAAAAGGGTGGCTACACCTTC. Protein product: CASSSTSDRGEKGGYTF. Filled out from reference TRBV11-2 and TRBJ1-2, the complete variable domain reads EAGVAQSPRYKIIEKRQSVAFWCNPISGHATLYWYQQILGQGPKLLIQFQNNGVVDDSQLPKDRFSAERLKGVDSTLKIQPAKLEDSAVYLCASSSTSDRGEKGGYTFGSGTRLTVV.

This clone was observed a single time. The CDR3, as DNA: TGTGCCAGCAGTGGTATAGGACAGACCACAGATACGCAGTATTTT. It codes for CASSGIGQTTDTQYF. The rearrangement links TRBV6-6 to TRBJ2-3; D is perhaps TRBD1 (6 bases). CDR3 size: 15 residues. The ends were cut back, 5 bases at V and 2 bases at J, with 14 bases in the middle. CDR1 MNHNY and CDR2 SVGAGI come from the germline V gene (reference sequence).

The V and J genes are TRBV6-2 or TRBV6-3 and TRBJ1-5; D is ambiguous. From germline, CDR1 is MNHEY and CDR2 SVGEGT. Trimming stripped 4 bases from V and 11 bases from J, with 15 bases between. The CDR3 has 13 residues. The CDR3 sequence: CASSSADSLSQHF. Written as DNA, the CDR3 is TGTGCCAGCAGTTCCGCGGACTCCTTGTCCCAGCATTTT.

The chain recombines TRBV7-9 with TRBJ1-4; tentative D call: TRBD1 (6 bases). Germline CDR1 and CDR2: SEHNR and FQNEAQ (reference sequence). Trimming stripped 4 bases from V and 5 bases from J, with 14 bases between. The CDR3 loop spans 15 amino acids. The CDR3 sequence is CASSSQGRGNEKLFF. The CDR3 coding sequence is TGTGCCAGCAGCTCCCAGGGGAGGGGGAATGAAAAACTGTTTTTT.

The chain joins TRBV6-1 to TRBJ2-7; D perhaps matches TRBD2 (5 bases). CDR1 is MNHNS, CDR2 SASEGT, per germline. Trimming pared 2 bases from V and 3 bases from J, leaving 11 bases between. CDR3 length: 14 amino acids. The CDR3, as DNA: TGTGCCAGCAGTGAAATCAGAGGGAGCTACGAGCAGTACGTC. Protein: CASSEIRGSYEQYV.

The V gene is TRBV18, the J gene TRBJ1-2; 7 bases align to TRBD1. The length of the CDR3 is 15 residues. Germline V gives CDR1 KGHSH, CDR2 LQKENI. With V trimmed by 2 bases and J by 3 bases, 6 bases remained unmatched. In nucleotides, the CDR3 is TGTGCCAGCTCACCATACAGGGGAGAATACTATGGCTACACCTTC. Translated: CASSPYRGEYYGYTF.

This clone was detected only a few times. The CDR3 region has the DNA TGTGCCAGCAGAACAGGGCGCAATCAGCCCCAGCATTTT. Protein sequence: CASRTGRNQPQHF. The rearrangement uses TRBV2 and TRBJ1-5; D perhaps matches TRBD1 (6 bases). Germline CDR1 and CDR2: SNHLY and FYNNEI. This CDR3 spans 13 amino acids. V lost 6 bases, J lost 2 bases, and 8 bases lay in between.

The chain employs TRBV4-1 and TRBJ2-4, with D perhaps matching TRBD1 or TRBD2 (6 bases each). This CDR3 region has 17 residues. Trimming cost V 4 bases and J 2 bases, with 18 bases left between them. Germline values: CDR1 MGHRA, CDR2 YSYEKL. This chain's CDR3 is CASSPRGGLETKNIQYF. The DNA for the CDR3 is TGCGCCAGCAGCCCCCGTGGGGGGCTGGAAACCAAAAACATTCAGTACTTC.

The chain links TRBV5-1 to TRBJ2-1; the match to TRBD2 covers 11 bases. Germline assignment: CDR1 SGHRS and CDR2 YFSETQ. Trimming took 2 bases from V and 4 from J; bases not matched to a gene: 5. The CDR3 is 16 residues long. The CDR3 spells CASSLLGLAEYNEQFF. The CDR3 nucleotides are TGCGCCAGCAGCTTATTGGGACTAGCGGAGTACAATGAGCAGTTCTTC.

The chain recombines TRBV7-2 with TRBJ2-3; TRBD2 agrees at 8 bases. V gave up 1 base and J gave up 0 bases; unmatched junction bases: 3. This CDR3 is built from 16 residues. CDR1 SGHTA and CDR2 FQGNSA come from the germline V gene. The CDR3: CASSLDSGTSTDTQYF. For the CDR3, the DNA is TGTGCCAGCAGCTTAGATAGCGGGACTAGCACAGATACGCAGTATTTT.

This clone has only one observation. The chain employs TRBV6-5 and TRBJ2-3; D gene unclear. CDR3 length equals 15 residues. Germline CDR1 reads MNHEY; CDR2 reads SVGAGI. V dropped 0 bases and J dropped 5 bases, with 12 bases sitting between them. The CDR3 spells CASSYSRQRIDTQYF. The CDR3 DNA follows: TGTGCCAGCAGTTACTCGAGGCAACGGATAGATACGCAGTATTTT.

CDR3 sequence: CASSLSALGEQYF. The CDR3 nucleotides are TGTGCCAGCAGTTTAAGTGCCCTTGGCGAGCAGTACTTC. The V gene is TRBV5-5, the J gene TRBJ2-7; D is ambiguous. The CDR3 covers 13 residues. V gave up 5 bases and J gave up 6 bases, with 15 bases separating them. Germline V gene data show CDR1 as SGHKS and CDR2 as YYEKEE (reference sequence).

V usage is TRBV24-1 and J usage is TRBJ2-7, with D hard to call. Germline V gives CDR1 KGHDR, CDR2 SFDVKD. This CDR3 spans 16 amino acids. V lost 0 bases and J lost 0, with 11 bases in between. The CDR3 nucleotides read TGTGCCACCAGTGATTTGGGAATTCCTAGCTCCTACGAGCAGTACGTC. Encoded protein: CATSDLGIPSSYEQYV.